A single sample gave rise to the 5 T cell receptor beta chains below, sequenced in a study of blood T cells in healthy people across ages. Then a second PCR, running roughly 7 to 11 cycles, was carried out with a sample-barcoded 5' primer and a J-beta primer mix. TCRdb independently ran MiXCR on the 5' RACE reads; one entry per CDR3 protein. Of some 560,000 distinct CDR3 sequences in the sample, around a quarter are singletons; the top ten hold 3.6%. This sample was shared with a second study, whose subject was T cells of mothers and their children.

The sample was blood. The receptors were sampled from a boy younger than 10 in good health.

The V and J genes are TRBV4-3 and TRBJ2-1; D not resolved. Per germline, CDR1 LGHNA and CDR2 YSLEER. V was trimmed by 5 bases and J by 5 bases, leaving 16 bases between them. The CDR3 totals 15 residues. This CDR3 reads CASSFARWNNNEQFF. Here the CDR3 DNA reads TGCGCCAGCAGCTTCGCCCGTTGGAACAACAATGAGCAGTTCTTC.

This clonotype was picked up a small number of times. The chain is built from TRBV15 and TRBJ1-6; no firm D call. The V end lost 0 bases, the J end lost 10 bases, and 13 bases lay between the germline ends. The length of the CDR3 is 15 residues. The germline V gene has CDR1 LNHNV and CDR2 YYDKDF (reference sequence). Written as DNA, the CDR3 is TGTGCCACCAGCAGAGATCGAGGGATATGGTCACCCCTCCACTTT. Its protein is CATSRDRGIWSPLHF. Supplemented by reference TRBV15 and TRBJ1-6, the full variable domain reads DAMVIQNPRYQVTQFGKPVTLSCSQTLNHNVMYWYQQKSSQAPKLLFHYYDKDFNNEADTPDNFQSRRPNTSFCFLDIRSPGLGDTAMYLCATSRDRGIWSPLHFGNGTRLTVT.

V gene TRBV7-4 combines with J gene TRBJ2-2; D call uncertain. The CDR3 is 18 amino acids. The germline V gene has CDR1 SGHVT and CDR2 SQSDAQ. V lost 1 base and J lost 3, with 18 bases in between. CDR3 nucleotides: TGTGCCAGCAGCTTAGAAGTACGGCACTTTAGGGACACCGGGGAGCTGTTTTTT. It encodes CASSLEVRHFRDTGELFF.

The rearrangement links TRBV30 to TRBJ1-2; D call uncertain. The CDR3 runs 14 residues. The V gene lost 4 bases and the J gene lost 1 base, with 13 bases spanning the gap. Germline assignment: CDR1 GTSNPN and CDR2 SVGIG (reference sequence). Here the CDR3 reads CAWNYRSFNYGYTF. For the CDR3, the DNA is TGTGCCTGGAACTATAGGAGTTTTAACTATGGCTACACCTTC.

The table lists this clonotype with many counts. The rearrangement links TRBV6-2 or TRBV6-3 to TRBJ2-2; no clear D. The CDR3 covers 10 residues. CDR1 is MNHEY and CDR2 is SVGEGT in the germline V gene. V was shortened by 6 bases and J by 7 bases, with 3 bases between the two germline ends. The CDR3 is CASRDGELFF. CDR3 DNA: TGTGCCAGCAGGGACGGGGAGCTGTTTTTT.